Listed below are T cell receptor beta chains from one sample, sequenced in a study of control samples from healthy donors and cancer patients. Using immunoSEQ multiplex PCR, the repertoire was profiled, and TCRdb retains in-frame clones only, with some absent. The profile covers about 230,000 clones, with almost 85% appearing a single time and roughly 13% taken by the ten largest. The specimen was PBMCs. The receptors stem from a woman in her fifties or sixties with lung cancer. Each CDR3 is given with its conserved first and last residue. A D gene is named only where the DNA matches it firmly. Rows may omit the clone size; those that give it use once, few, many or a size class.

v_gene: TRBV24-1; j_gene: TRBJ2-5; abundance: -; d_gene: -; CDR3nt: TGTGCCACCAGTGCCCCTAGTCTAGGGCCAGAGACCCAGTACTTC; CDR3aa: CATSAPSLGPETQYF
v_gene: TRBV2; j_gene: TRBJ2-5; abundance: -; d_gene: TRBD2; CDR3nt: TGTGCCAGCAGTGGTGGGACTAGCGGGAGGGCCGGGGAGACCCAGTACTTC; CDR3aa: CASSGGTSGRAGETQYF
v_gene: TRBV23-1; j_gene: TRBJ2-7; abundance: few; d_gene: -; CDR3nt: TGCGCCAGCAGTCAACGGTGGAATCCGGGACATTCGTCCTACGAGCAGTACTTC; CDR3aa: CASSQRWNPGHSSYEQYF
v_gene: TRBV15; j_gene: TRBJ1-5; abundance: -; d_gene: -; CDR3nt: TGTGCCACCAGCAGAGATCCGGGGGGGGTGGGACAGCCCCAGCATTTT; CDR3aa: CATSRDPGGVGQPQHF
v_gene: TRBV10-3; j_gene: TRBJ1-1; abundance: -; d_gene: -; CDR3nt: TGTGCCATCAGGGCAGGGGTCAACACTGAAGCTTTCTTT; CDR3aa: CAIRAGVNTEAFF
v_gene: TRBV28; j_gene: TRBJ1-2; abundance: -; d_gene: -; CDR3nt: TGTGCCAGCAGTTTATCGGGGCCGTATGGCTACACCTTC; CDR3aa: CASSLSGPYGYTF
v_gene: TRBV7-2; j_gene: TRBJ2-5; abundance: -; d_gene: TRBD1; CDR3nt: TGTGCCAGCAGCTCGAACAGGGGTAAAGAGACCCAGTACTTC; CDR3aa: CASSSNRGKETQYF
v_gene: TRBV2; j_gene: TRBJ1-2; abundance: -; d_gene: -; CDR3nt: TGTGCCAGCAGTGAAGCGCTTGAGCGCGGCTACACCTTC; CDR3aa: CASSEALERGYTF
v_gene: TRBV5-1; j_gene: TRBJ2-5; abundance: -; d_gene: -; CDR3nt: TGCGCCAGCAGCTTAACCCCACAAGAGACCCAGTACTTC; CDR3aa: CASSLTPQETQYF
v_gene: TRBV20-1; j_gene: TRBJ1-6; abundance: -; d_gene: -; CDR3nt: TGCAGTGCTAGTCGACAAGACAATTCACCCCTCCACTTT; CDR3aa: CSASRQDNSPLHF
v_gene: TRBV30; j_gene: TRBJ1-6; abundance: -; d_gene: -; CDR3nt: TGTGCCTGGACCCCAAAAGGGCGTGGGACGGTTAATTCACCCCTCCACTTT; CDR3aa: CAWTPKGRGTVNSPLHF
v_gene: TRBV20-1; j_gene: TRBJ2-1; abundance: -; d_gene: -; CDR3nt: TGCAGTGCTAGTAATGGAGCGAACAGCCACAATGAGCAGTTCTTC; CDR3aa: CSASNGANSHNEQFF
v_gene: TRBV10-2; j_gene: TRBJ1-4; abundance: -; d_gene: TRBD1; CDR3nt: TGCGCCAGCAGAGGGGAGGGGGCTACTGAAAAACTGTTTTTT; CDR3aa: CASRGEGATEKLFF